This entry describes one T cell receptor (beta chain). The antigen is undetermined. These data come from a study of cytomegalovirus exposure and HLA in healthy donors. Study outcomes and limitations: Sequencing artifact likely explains a cluster of highly shared sequence variants. Fewer N-insertions (relative to the approximately 700-donor mean) were reportedly seen in an Asian-associated ancestry cluster in a later analysis.

CDR1 SGHTA and CDR2 FQGTGA come from the germline V gene. The J segment lost 5 bases and the V segment lost 5 bases, leaving 3 bases of the junction unmatched. This CDR3 is built from 15 residues. Primers: 60 Vbeta forward and 13 Jbeta reverse. The assay was immunoSEQ multiplex PCR, and TCRdb's table has in-frame clones only and misses some. The sample lists fewer than 250,000 clones; about 80% were seen once. Material for sequencing was PBMCs. This TCR came from a man aged 40-49 years in good health and CMV-seropositive. The V and J genes are TRBV7-3 and TRBJ2-1; TRBD2 agrees at 13 bases. CDR3 sequence reads: CASSEGLAGDNEQFF. The DNA for the CDR3 is TGTGCCAGCAGCGAAGGACTAGCGGGAGACAATGAGCAGTTCTTC. Based on the CDR3 plus reference TRBV7-3 and TRBJ2-1, the full variable domain is GAGVSQTPSNKVTEKGKYVELRCDPISGHTALYWYRQSLGQGPEFLIYFQGTGAADDSGLPNDRFFAVRPEGSVSTLKIQRTERGDSAVYLCASSEGLAGDNEQFFGPGTRLTVL.